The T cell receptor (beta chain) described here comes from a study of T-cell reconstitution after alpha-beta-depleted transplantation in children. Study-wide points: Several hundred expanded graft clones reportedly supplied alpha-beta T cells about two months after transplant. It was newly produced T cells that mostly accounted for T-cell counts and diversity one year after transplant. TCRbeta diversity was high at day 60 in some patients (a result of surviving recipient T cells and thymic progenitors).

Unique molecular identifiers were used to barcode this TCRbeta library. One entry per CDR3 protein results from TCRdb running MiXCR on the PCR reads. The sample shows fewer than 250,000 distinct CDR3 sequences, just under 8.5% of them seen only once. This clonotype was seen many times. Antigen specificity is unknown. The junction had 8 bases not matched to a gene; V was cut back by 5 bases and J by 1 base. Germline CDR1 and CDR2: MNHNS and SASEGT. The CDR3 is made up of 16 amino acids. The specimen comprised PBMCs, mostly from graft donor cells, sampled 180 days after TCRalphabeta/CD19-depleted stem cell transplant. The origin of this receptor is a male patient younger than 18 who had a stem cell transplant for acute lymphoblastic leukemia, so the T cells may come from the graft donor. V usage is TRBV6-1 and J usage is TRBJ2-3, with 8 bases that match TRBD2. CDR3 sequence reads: CASSLIAGPRTDTQYF. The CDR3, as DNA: TGTGCCAGCAGTCTGATAGCGGGACCCCGCACAGATACGCAGTATTTT.